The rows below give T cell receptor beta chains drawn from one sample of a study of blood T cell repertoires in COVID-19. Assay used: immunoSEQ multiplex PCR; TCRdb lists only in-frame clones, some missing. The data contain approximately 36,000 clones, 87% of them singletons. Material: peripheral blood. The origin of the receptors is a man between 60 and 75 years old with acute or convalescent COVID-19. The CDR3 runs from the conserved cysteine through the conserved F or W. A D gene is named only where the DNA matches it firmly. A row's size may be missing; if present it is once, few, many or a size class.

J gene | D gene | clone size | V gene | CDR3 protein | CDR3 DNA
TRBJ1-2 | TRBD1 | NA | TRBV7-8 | CASSLGGQGGYTF | TGTGCCAGCAGCTTAGGGGGACAGGGTGGCTACACCTTC
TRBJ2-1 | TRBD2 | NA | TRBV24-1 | CATSDFGLAGVNEQFF | TGTGCCACCAGTGATTTTGGCCTAGCGGGGGTAAATGAGCAGTTCTTC
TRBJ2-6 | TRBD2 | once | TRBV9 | CASSARLAGGERANVLTF | TGTGCCAGCAGCGCCAGACTAGCGGGAGGCGAGAGGGCCAACGTCCTGACTTTC
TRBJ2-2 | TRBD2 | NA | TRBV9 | CASSVSSGRATGELFF | TGTGCCAGCAGCGTATCCAGCGGGAGGGCCACCGGGGAGCTGTTTTTT
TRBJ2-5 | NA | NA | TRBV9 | CASSVVGSERETQYF | TGTGCCAGCAGCGTAGTGGGATCGGAGCGGGAGACCCAGTACTTC
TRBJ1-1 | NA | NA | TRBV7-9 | CASSSPGRNTEAFF | TGTGCCAGCAGCTCCCCCGGGAGGAACACTGAAGCTTTCTTT
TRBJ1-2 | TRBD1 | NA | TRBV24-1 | CATSATGQSYGYTF | TGTGCCACCAGTGCGACGGGACAGAGCTATGGCTACACCTTC
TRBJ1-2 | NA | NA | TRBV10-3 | CATSTGAYGYTF | TGTGCCACATCGACAGGCGCCTATGGCTACACCTTC
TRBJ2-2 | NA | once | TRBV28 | CASTLNTGELFF | TGTGCCAGCACCCTGAACACCGGGGAGCTGTTTTTT
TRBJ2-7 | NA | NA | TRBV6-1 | CASSEAHRAYEQYF | TGTGCCAGCAGTGAAGCGCACAGGGCCTACGAGCAGTACTTC
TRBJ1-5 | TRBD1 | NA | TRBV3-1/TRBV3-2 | CASSQGQGAGQPQHF | TGTGCCAGCAGCCAAGGCCAGGGGGCAGGTCAGCCCCAGCATTTT
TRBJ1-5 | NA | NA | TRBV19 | CASSPSDSLKPQHF | TGTGCCAGTAGTCCATCGGACAGTTTGAAGCCCCAGCATTTT
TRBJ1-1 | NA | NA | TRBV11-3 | CASSLDLGAAEAFF | TGTGCCAGCAGCTTGGACCTTGGGGCGGCCGAAGCTTTCTTT
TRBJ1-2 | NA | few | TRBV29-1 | CSARTGYGYTF | TGCAGCGCTCGTACTGGCTATGGCTACACCTTC
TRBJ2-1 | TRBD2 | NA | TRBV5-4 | CASSYSSGSYNEQFF | TGTGCCAGCAGTTATTCTAGCGGCTCCTACAATGAGCAGTTCTTC
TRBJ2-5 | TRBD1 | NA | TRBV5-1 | CASSLRGTGGGETQYF | TGCGCCAGCAGCTTGCGGGGGACAGGGGGCGGAGAGACCCAGTACTTC
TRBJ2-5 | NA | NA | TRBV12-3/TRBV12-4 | CASSFVRETQYF | TGTGCCAGCAGTTTTGTGAGAGAGACCCAGTACTTC
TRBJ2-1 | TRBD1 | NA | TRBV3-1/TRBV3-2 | CASTLTGGNEQFF | TGTGCCAGCACCCTGACAGGGGGCAATGAGCAGTTCTTC
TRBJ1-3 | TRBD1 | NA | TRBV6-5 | CASWGPGGRNTIYF | TGTGCCAGCTGGGGCCCAGGGGGCAGAAACACCATATATTTT
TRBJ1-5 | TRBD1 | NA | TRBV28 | CASRWTGGVFSNQPQHF | TGTGCCAGCCGATGGACAGGGGGCGTTTTTAGCAATCAGCCCCAGCATTTT
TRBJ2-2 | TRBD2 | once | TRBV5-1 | CASSLRTSVGELFF | TGCGCCAGCAGCTTGAGGACTAGCGTCGGGGAGCTGTTTTTT
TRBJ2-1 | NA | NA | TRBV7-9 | CASSQASSYNEQFF | TGTGCCAGCAGTCAAGCTAGCTCCTACAATGAGCAGTTCTTC
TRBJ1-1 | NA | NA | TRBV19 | CASSMHRAGTEAFF | TGTGCCAGTAGTATGCACAGGGCGGGCACTGAAGCTTTCTTT
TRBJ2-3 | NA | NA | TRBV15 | CATSRDTGTQYF | TGTGCCACCAGCAGAGATACCGGTACGCAGTATTTT
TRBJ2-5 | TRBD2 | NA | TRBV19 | CASSIGGGSSQETQYF | TGTGCCAGTAGTATAGGTGGCGGGAGTTCCCAAGAGACCCAGTACTTC
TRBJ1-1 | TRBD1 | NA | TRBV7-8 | CASSSSDRVNTEAFF | TGTGCCAGCAGCTCTAGCGACAGGGTGAACACTGAAGCTTTCTTT
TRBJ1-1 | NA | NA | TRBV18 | CASSPVQGRDTEAFF | TGTGCCAGCTCACCGGTACAGGGCCGGGACACTGAAGCTTTCTTT
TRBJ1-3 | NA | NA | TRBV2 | CASSRGQPFSGNTIYF | TGTGCCAGCAGCCGGGGTCAACCGTTCTCTGGAAACACCATATATTTT
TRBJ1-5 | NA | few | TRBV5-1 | CASSWEADQPQHF | TGCGCCAGCAGCTGGGAAGCGGATCAGCCCCAGCATTTT
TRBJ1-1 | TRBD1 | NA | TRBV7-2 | CASNSGQGGMNTEAFF | TGTGCCAGCAACTCCGGCCAGGGGGGAATGAACACTGAAGCTTTCTTT
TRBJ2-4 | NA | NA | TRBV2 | CASSDVRGLAKNIQYF | TGTGCCAGCAGTGATGTAAGGGGCCTAGCCAAAAACATTCAGTACTTC
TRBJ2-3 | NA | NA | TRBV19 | CASRDRSTDTQYF | TGTGCCAGTAGGGACAGAAGCACAGATACGCAGTATTTT
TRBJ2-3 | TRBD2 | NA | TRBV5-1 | CASSFTSGLPSTDTQYF | TGCGCCAGCAGCTTTACTAGCGGGCTACCTAGCACAGATACGCAGTATTTT
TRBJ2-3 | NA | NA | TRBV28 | CASSGTQPTDTQYF | TGTGCCAGCAGCGGGACTCAACCCACAGATACGCAGTATTTT
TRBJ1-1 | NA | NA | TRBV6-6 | CASRYQFPGDTEAFF | TGTGCCAGCAGATACCAATTCCCAGGGGACACTGAAGCTTTCTTT
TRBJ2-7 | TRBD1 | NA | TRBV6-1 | CASSDTGGTYEQYF | TGTGCCAGCAGTGATACAGGGGGGACCTACGAGCAGTACTTC
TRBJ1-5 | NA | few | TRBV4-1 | CASSQVEDRSDNQPQHF | TGCGCCAGCAGCCAAGTGGAGGACAGATCGGACAATCAGCCCCAGCATTTT
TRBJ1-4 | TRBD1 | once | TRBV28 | CASSLGTGGEFGKLFF | TGTGCCAGCAGCCTAGGGACAGGGGGCGAATTTGGAAAACTGTTTTTT
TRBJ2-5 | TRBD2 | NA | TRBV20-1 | CSASRVAGETQYF | TGCAGTGCTAGTAGAGTAGCGGGAGAGACCCAGTACTTC